A single sample is the source of the 19 T cell receptor beta chains below, sequenced in a study of blood T cell repertoires in COVID-19. Repertoires were generated with immunoSEQ multiplex PCR, while TCRdb's copy carries only in-frame clones and drops some. Of about 170,000 clones in the sample, roughly 86% are singletons; the top ten hold 7%. The specimen was peripheral blood. The source is an elderly woman in a cohort sampled during active or convalescent COVID-19.

The genes are TRBV11-3 and TRBJ1-6, with 8 bases aligning to TRBD1. V lost 8 bases and J lost 0; bases outside the gene matches: 9. Germline values: CDR1 SGHNT, CDR2 YENEEA. This CDR3 comprises 17 residues. This chain's CDR3 is CASGQGGWGSYNSPLHF. The DNA for the CDR3 is TGTGCCAGCGGACAGGGAGGTTGGGGCTCCTATAATTCACCCCTCCACTTT.

The CDR3 DNA reads as TGTGCCAGCAGCTTAGAGTCAGTCGCATCTGGAAACACCATATATTTT. Encoded protein: CASSLESVASGNTIYF. V gene TRBV7-2 combines with J gene TRBJ1-3; D is unclear. The ends were cut back, 1 base at V and 1 base at J, with 11 bases in the middle. CDR3 size: 16 residues. The germline V gene has CDR1 SGHTA and CDR2 FQGNSA.

This clone was counted between two and nine times. The chain carries TRBV18 and TRBJ1-1, with 7 bases lining up with TRBD1. The CDR3 runs 12 residues. The J segment lost 6 bases and the V segment lost 6 bases, leaving 4 bases of the junction unmatched. Per the germline V gene, CDR1 is KGHSH and CDR2 is LQKENI. The CDR3 loop is CASSTGIAEAFF. The DNA of the CDR3 is TGTGCCAGCTCGACAGGGATTGCTGAAGCTTTCTTT. Based on the CDR3 plus reference TRBV18 and TRBJ1-1, the full variable domain is NAGVMQNPRHLVRRRGQEARLRCSPMKGHSHVYWYRQLPEEGLKFMVYLQKENIIDESGMPKERFSAEFPKEGPSILRIQQVVRGDSAAYFCASSTGIAEAFFGQGTRLTVV.

The rearrangement uses TRBV19 and TRBJ1-2; 10 bases fit TRBD1. V was clipped by 5 bases and J by 0 bases; unmatched bases: 3. This CDR3 contains 15 residues. The germline CDR1 and CDR2 sequences are LNHDA and SQIVND (reference sequence). CDR3 coding DNA: TGTGCCAGTAGTGTGGACAGGGGGACTAACTATGGCTACACCTTC. Translated: CASSVDRGTNYGYTF.

The chain employs TRBV6-6 and TRBJ2-7; D gene ambiguous. The germline V and J ends were trimmed by 5 bases and 3 bases, with 5 bases remaining between them. This CDR3 spans 11 amino acids. Germline CDR1 MNHNY, CDR2 SVGAGI (reference sequence). The CDR3 sequence: CASSHNYEQYF. The CDR3 nucleotides read TGTGCCAGCAGTCACAACTACGAGCAGTACTTC.

The J gene is TRBJ2-1, the V gene TRBV11-3; D perhaps matches TRBD2 (5 bases). The V end was cut by 6 bases, the J end by 3 bases, with 18 bases between. The germline gives CDR1 SGHNT, CDR2 YENEEA. This CDR3 is 16 amino acids long. The CDR3 DNA sequence: TGTGCCAGCAGGCGTAACGAGCCGGGGAACTACAATGAGCAGTTCTTC. This gives the protein CASRRNEPGNYNEQFF.

This chain connects TRBV6-5 to TRBJ1-1, with D unclear. Germline-derived CDR1 and CDR2 are MNHEY and SVGAGI. The CDR3 contains 14 residues. V was shortened by 7 bases and J by 1 base, with 13 bases between the two germline ends. CDR3 sequence reads: CASKEYGENTEAFF. CDR3 bases: TGTGCCAGCAAGGAATACGGAGAGAACACTGAAGCTTTCTTT.

This clone came up many times. The genes are TRBV7-9 and TRBJ2-4; possible D gene TRBD1, 6 bases. CDR3 length: 17 amino acids. Germline V gives CDR1 SEHNR, CDR2 FQNEAQ (reference sequence). V was clipped by 2 bases and J by 10 bases, with 24 bases between them. The CDR3 nucleotides read TGTGCCAGCAGCTTACTTAAGGGGACAACAGAGAAAACAATTCAGTACTTC. This gives the protein CASSLLKGTTEKTIQYF.

This chain links TRBV24-1 with TRBJ2-7; D gene unclear. The ends were cut back, 4 bases at V and 0 bases at J, with 12 bases in the middle. Germline V gene lookup returns CDR1 KGHDR and CDR2 SFDVKD. This CDR3 comprises 15 residues. CDR3: CATSDAGRSSYEQYF. The CDR3, as DNA: TGTGCCACCAGTGACGCCGGCCGGAGCTCCTACGAGCAGTACTTC.

This chain links TRBV5-1 with TRBJ1-4; perhaps TRBD1 as D (5 bases). V lost 0 bases and J 8 bases, leaving 14 bases between the germline ends. The CDR3 consists of 15 residues. The V gene's germline CDR1 is SGHRS and CDR2 YFSETQ. The CDR3 DNA sequence: TGCGCCAGCAGCTTGGTAGGGGAAGTGATGGAAAAACTGTTTTTT. This codes for CASSLVGEVMEKLFF.

Here the CDR3 DNA reads TGTGCCAGCAGTGAGGGGCGACAAAAGCCTAATGAAAAACTGTTTTTT. Protein sequence: CASSEGRQKPNEKLFF. The chain employs TRBV25-1 and TRBJ1-4, with D possibly being TRBD1 (5 bases). The CDR3 contains 16 residues. Germline V gene sequence: CDR1 MGHDK, CDR2 SYGVNS. The V gene lost 3 bases and the J gene lost 3 bases, with 14 bases spanning the gap.

The chain is built from TRBV18 and TRBJ1-2, with D hard to call. This CDR3 is built from 13 residues. In germline, CDR1 is KGHSH, CDR2 LQKENI. Trimming removed 4 bases at V and 9 bases at J, with 15 bases between. The CDR3 DNA reads TGTGCCAGCTCACAAGCGGACCCTATGAGCTACACCTTC. Its protein product is CASSQADPMSYTF.

This clone occurred once. The J gene is TRBJ2-7, the V gene TRBV18; TRBD1 agrees at 9 bases. The CDR3 spans 16 residues. V was pared by 5 bases and J by 4 bases, with 12 bases of the junction left unmatched. CDR1 and CDR2 (germline): KGHSH, LQKENI. The CDR3 reads CASSSRGPGQGYEQYV. In DNA, the CDR3 is TGTGCCAGCTCATCCCGGGGTCCGGGACAGGGATACGAGCAGTACGTC.

The V and J genes are TRBV11-3 and TRBJ1-1, with TRBD1 as a possible D gene (5 bases). CDR3 length equals 14 residues. CDR1 is SGHNT and CDR2 is YENEEA in the germline V gene. The V and J ends lost 7 bases and 1 base respectively, with 13 bases between them. The CDR3: CASTPLTENTEAFF. The CDR3 nucleotides read TGTGCCAGCACCCCCCTGACAGAGAACACTGAAGCTTTCTTT. Drawing the rest from reference TRBV11-3 and TRBJ1-1, the complete variable domain is EAGVVQSPRYKIIEKKQPVAFWCNPISGHNTLYWYLQNLGQGPELLIRYENEEAVDDSQLPKDRFSAERLKGVDSTLKIQPAELGDSAVYLCASTPLTENTEAFFGQGTRLTVV.

This clone appeared a single time. V and J are TRBV10-3 and TRBJ1-5; no reliable D call. This CDR3 region has 16 residues. V lost 0 bases to trimming and J lost 1 base, with 10 bases between them. CDR1 and CDR2 from the germline V gene are ENHRY and SYGVKD. DNA for the CDR3: TGTGCCATCAGTGAGTCGGGCACGGGGAGCAATCAGCCCCAGCATTTT. Encoded protein: CAISESGTGSNQPQHF.

J is TRBJ2-7 and V is TRBV5-4, with TRBD1 matching over 7 bases. Germline CDR1 SGHNT, CDR2 YYREEE (reference sequence). CDR3 size: 13 residues. The junction had 2 bases not matched to a gene; V was cut back by 4 bases and J by 1 base. CDR3 in DNA: TGTGCCAGCAGCCCGGACAGGTCCTACGAGCAGTACGTC. Translated: CASSPDRSYEQYV.

The J gene is TRBJ2-1, the V gene TRBV7-9; 14 nucleotides line up with TRBD2. Germline CDR1 reads SEHNR; CDR2 reads FQNEAQ (reference sequence). There are 16 residues in the CDR3. After removal of 5 bases from V and 4 bases from J, the junction contained 4 bases not matched to a gene. For the CDR3, the DNA is TGTGCCAGCAGCGGGGGACTAGCGGGAGATTACAATGAGCAGTTCTTC. Residues: CASSGGLAGDYNEQFF.

The V and J genes are TRBV15 and TRBJ2-3; TRBD2 matches 10 bases. The germline CDR1 and CDR2 sequences are LNHNV and YYDKDF (reference sequence). The CDR3 has 16 amino acids. V shed 11 bases and J 0 bases; nucleotides not matched to a gene: 11. The CDR3 here is CASSAGLAYSTDTQYF. In DNA, the CDR3 is TGTGCCTCGTCCGCGGGACTAGCGTATAGCACAGATACGCAGTATTTT.

This CDR3 is CASSLGGLAVDEQFF. The CDR3 DNA reads as TGTGCCAGCAGCTTAGGTGGACTAGCGGTTGATGAGCAGTTCTTC. The rearrangement joins TRBV7-8 to TRBJ2-1, with TRBD2 matching 10 bases. The germline V gene has CDR1 SGHVS and CDR2 FQNEAQ. The CDR3 spans 15 residues. V lost 1 base and J lost 8; bases outside the gene matches: 5.